The present T cell receptor (beta chain) was sequenced within a study of T cells in Graves' hyperthyroidism and ophthalmopathy. Points from the study as a whole: Blood samples included most of the expanded thyroid clonotypes exceeding 0.001.

CDR3 size: 16 residues. The V end lost 2 bases, the J end lost 2 bases, and 15 bases lay between the germline ends. Germline V CDR1 and CDR2: SEHNR, FQNEAQ (reference sequence). This clonotype has just a few counts. Its antigen is unidentified. The source material, RNA transcripts, was used to amplify TCR beta CDR3 regions. When the TCR CDR3 underwent first-round RT-PCR, the HTBI primer set was used. TCRdb re-called the multiplex PCR reads through MiXCR, storing one row per CDR3 protein. The table records about 160,000 distinct CDR3 sequences, 9.4% of them present only once. Orbital computed tomography, thyroid ultrasound, serum thyroxine and TRAb, and clinical symptoms together informed the diagnoses. This sample holds PBMCs from roughly 10 ml fresh peripheral blood.

The V call is TRBV7-9, the J call TRBJ1-2; D is possibly TRBD1 (6 bases). Sequenced material: blood. The TCR originated in a woman aged 18-35 years with Graves' hyperthyroidism that later progressed to Graves' ophthalmopathy. CDR3: CASSLPQGRSNYGYTF. CDR3 bases: TGTGCCAGCAGCTTACCTCAGGGGCGGTCAAACTATGGCTACACCTTC.